One and the same sample provided the 25 T cell receptor beta chains below, sequenced in a study of T-cell memory formation after mild COVID-19 (dated by TCRdb to the early 2020s). Receptor amplification or capture employed 5' RACE. Sequencing was performed on an Illumina NovaSeq 6000. Through fastp at Q25 and MiXCR, TCRdb rebuilt clones from the public reads, retaining in-frame beta chains. Here each entry gathers all rows of one CDR3 protein and keeps the most common genes and DNA. In all, the sample holds under 250,000 distinct CDR3 sequences, and 9.5% of those were seen once. The ten largest account for roughly 4% of the sample. Sequencing was done on a sample of PBMCs or a T cell subset sorted from them (not recorded which). These receptors came from a man between 18 and 29 years old who had mild COVID-19 (a few samples of this study predate the infection). The sample titles of this study are shuffled in the database, so cell type and time point are left out; the donor was told from shared clones.

The V gene is TRBV7-9, the J gene TRBJ1-5; the D gene is possibly TRBD1 (5 bases). V lost 3 bases and J 0 bases, leaving 15 bases between the germline ends. This CDR3 is 17 amino acids long. Looked up from germline, CDR1 is SEHNR and CDR2 is FQNEAQ (reference sequence). The CDR3 DNA sequence: TGTGCCAGCAGCTTTCACGCAGGGTCTTATAGCAATCAGCCCCAGCATTTT. This encodes CASSFHAGSYSNQPQHF.

The CDR3 protein is CASRPREASPGELFF. As DNA, the CDR3 is TGTGCCAGCAGACCTCGGGAGGCCAGCCCGGGGGAGCTGTTTTTT. This chain uses TRBV12-3 or TRBV12-4 with TRBJ2-2; 7 positions match TRBD2. The CDR3 has 15 amino acids. V shed 6 bases, J shed 8 bases, and the junction held 12 bases outside the gene matches.

This clonotype was detected a few times. V and J are TRBV7-8 and TRBJ2-5, with 12 nucleotides matching TRBD2. The V and J ends lost 5 bases and 9 bases, in that order; junction bases with no gene match: 7. CDR3 length: 14 residues. The V gene's germline CDR1 is SGHVS and CDR2 FQNEAQ. The DNA for the CDR3 is TGTGCCAGCAGCCGAGGACTAGCGGGGAGGTCCCAGTACTTC. Translated: CASSRGLAGRSQYF.

To note about this clonotype: This may be a read error, as it is one base from a much larger clone. The chain carries TRBV5-1 and TRBJ2-5, with unresolved D. Between the trimmed V and J ends, which lost 4 bases and 4 bases, there was a span of 14 bases. The germline gives CDR1 SGHRS, CDR2 YFSETQ. There are 14 residues in the CDR3. The CDR3 bases are TGCGCCAGCAGCACCGTACACACAACAGAGACCCAGTACTTC. Residues: CASSTVHTTETQYF.

This clonotype was observed a few times. This chain links TRBV2 with TRBJ1-5; D is unresolved. CDR3 length equals 15 residues. CDR1 SNHLY and CDR2 FYNNEI come from the germline V gene. Trimming took off 10 bases at V and 2 bases at J, with 18 bases between the two ends. The CDR3 here is CAIRSTFLGNQPQHF. The CDR3 coding sequence is TGTGCCATCCGGAGCACGTTTCTGGGCAATCAGCCCCAGCATTTT.

This clonotype was seen repeatedly, ten times or more. CDR3 protein: CASSLEPGNTEAFF. For the CDR3, the DNA is TGTGCCAGCAGCCTCGAGCCAGGGAACACTGAAGCTTTCTTT. This chain connects TRBV4-2 to TRBJ1-1, with no clear D. The CDR3 runs 14 residues. Germline CDR1 is LGHNA and CDR2 is YNFKEQ. V was cut by 4 bases and J by 1 base, with 10 bases left in between.

In its sample, this clonotype was seen a few times. This chain uses TRBV12-3 or TRBV12-4 with TRBJ2-3, with 9 nucleotides matching TRBD2. The CDR3 length is 14 residues. With V trimmed by 11 bases and J by 4 bases, 10 bases remained unmatched. This CDR3 is CAGAGGGPSDTQYF. CDR3 DNA sequence: TGTGCCGGAGCGGGGGGCGGGCCCTCAGATACGCAGTATTTT.

This clonotype was counted ten times or more. The genes are TRBV4-2 and TRBJ2-1; D tentatively reads TRBD1 or TRBD2 (5 bases each). V was clipped by 4 bases and J by 2 bases, with 15 bases between them. Germline V gene data show CDR1 as LGHNA and CDR2 as YNFKEQ. The CDR3 length is 16 residues. The CDR3, as DNA: TGTGCCAGCAGCCCCGGGTGGGGGACGCCCTACAATGAGCAGTTCTTC. This encodes CASSPGWGTPYNEQFF.

This clonotype was found a few times. This chain links TRBV5-1 with TRBJ2-3; TRBD2 agrees at 13 bases. CDR1 is SGHRS and CDR2 is YFSETQ in the germline V gene. V gave up 2 bases and J gave up 6 bases; unmatched junction bases: 6. The CDR3 covers 16 residues. The CDR3 region has the DNA TGCGCCAGCAGCTTAACTAGCGGGGGGGCCGTTGATACGCAGTATTTT. Amino acid sequence: CASSLTSGGAVDTQYF.

In its sample, this clonotype was seen a few times. The chain links TRBV5-1 to TRBJ1-6; tentatively, D is TRBD1 (5 bases). V lost 7 bases to trimming and J lost 5 bases, with 13 bases between them. Germline-derived CDR1 and CDR2 are SGHRS and YFSETQ. CDR3 length: 14 residues. In nucleotides, the CDR3 is TGCGCCAGCTCCTACGGGACGCATAATTCACCCCTCCACTTT. Residues: CASSYGTHNSPLHF.

This clonotype was observed a few times. The chain joins TRBV20-1 to TRBJ1-1, with 8 nucleotides matching TRBD1. The length of the CDR3 is 14 residues. The V segment lost 4 bases and the J segment 4 bases; nucleotides outside the gene matches: 8. Germline values: CDR1 DFQATT, CDR2 SNEGSKA (reference sequence). The CDR3 loop is CSAMLTGGSTEAFF. The CDR3 nucleotides are TGCAGTGCTATGCTCACAGGGGGTAGCACTGAAGCTTTCTTT.

The chain recombines TRBV12-3 or TRBV12-4 with TRBJ1-3, with D uncertain. The CDR3 spans 14 residues. Trimming removed 7 bases from V and 3 bases from J, with 13 bases in between. The CDR3 spells CASIPQVIGNTIYF. The CDR3 coding sequence is TGTGCCAGCATTCCCCAGGTCATTGGAAACACCATATATTTT.

This clonotype was seen many times. The CDR3 protein is CASSSGPGANVLTF. CDR3 bases: TGCGCCAGCTCCTCGGGGCCTGGGGCCAACGTCCTGACTTTC. The rearrangement uses TRBV5-1 and TRBJ2-6; D tentatively reads TRBD1 or TRBD2 (5 bases each). V lost 7 bases to trimming and J lost 2 bases, with 10 bases between them. CDR3 length equals 14 residues. From germline, CDR1 is SGHRS and CDR2 YFSETQ.

The rearrangement uses TRBV5-1 and TRBJ1-1, with a tentative D call TRBD1 (5 bases). The CDR3 consists of 13 residues. Trimming removed 5 bases at V and 5 bases at J, with 13 bases between. CDR1 is SGHRS and CDR2 is YFSETQ in the germline V gene. CDR3 loop: CASSFFGGTEAFF. Here the CDR3 DNA reads TGCGCCAGCAGTTTTTTTGGGGGTACTGAAGCTTTCTTT.

This clonotype has ten or more counts. V gene TRBV4-1 combines with J gene TRBJ1-1; no reliable D call. Germline V gene sequence: CDR1 MGHRA, CDR2 YSYEKL. With 1 base removed from V and 1 base from J, the gap between germline ends came to 16 bases. This CDR3 is 17 amino acids long. Here the CDR3 reads CASSQASPPWGNTEAFF. CDR3 nucleotide sequence: TGCGCCAGCAGCCAAGCCTCCCCCCCGTGGGGGAACACTGAAGCTTTCTTT.

Only a few counts were recorded for this clonotype. The V call is TRBV19, the J call TRBJ2-3; perhaps TRBD2 as D (5 bases). Germline V gives CDR1 LNHDA, CDR2 SQIVND (reference sequence). This CDR3 region has 17 residues. Trimming left V 7 bases short and J 3 bases short, with 23 bases between. The CDR3 DNA is TGTGCCAGTACACCCCTCTGGAGAGGGCGGAGGACAGATACGCAGTATTTT. Translated: CASTPLWRGRRTDTQYF.

The V gene is TRBV4-2, the J gene TRBJ2-5; 13 nucleotides match TRBD2. There are 16 residues in the CDR3. Germline V gene sequence: CDR1 LGHNA, CDR2 YNFKEQ. V shed 1 base, J shed 5 bases, and the junction held 4 bases outside the gene matches. CDR3 in amino acids: CASSQGTSGGDETQYF. The DNA for the CDR3 is TGTGCCAGCAGCCAAGGGACTAGCGGGGGAGACGAGACCCAGTACTTC.

The genes are TRBV7-9 and TRBJ1-3; weak D call: TRBD1 (5 bases). The CDR3 spans 15 residues. Trimming left V 5 bases short and J 0 bases short, with 11 bases between. Germline CDR1 and CDR2: SEHNR and FQNEAQ (reference sequence). As DNA, the CDR3 is TGTGCCAGCAGCCGGGACGGGAACTCTGGAAACACCATATATTTT. The encoded protein is CASSRDGNSGNTIYF. The whole variable domain, remainder taken from reference TRBV7-9 and TRBJ1-3, is DTGVSQNPRHKITKRGQNVTFRCDPISEHNRLYWYRQTLGQGPEFLTYFQNEAQLEKSRLLSDRFSAERPKGSFSTLEIQRTEQGDSAMYLCASSRDGNSGNTIYFGEGSWLTVV.

This clonotype has ten or more counts. The chain couples TRBV10-3 to TRBJ2-4, with D tentatively TRBD1 (5 bases). This CDR3 region has 12 residues. Germline CDR1 ENHRY, CDR2 SYGVKD. V was trimmed by 5 bases and J by 9 bases, leaving 11 bases between them. This chain's CDR3 is CAISTLRGIQYF. CDR3 nucleotide sequence: TGTGCCATCAGTACACTTAGGGGCATTCAGTACTTC.

The chain carries TRBV7-2 and TRBJ1-1; 10 bases are a match to TRBD1. The CDR3 has 15 residues. CDR1 is SGHTA, CDR2 FQGNSA, per germline. V lost 5 bases and J lost 6; bases outside the gene matches: 9. This CDR3 reads CASSPTGTGVPEAFF. The CDR3 DNA sequence: TGTGCCAGCAGCCCAACCGGGACAGGGGTCCCTGAAGCTTTCTTT.

Only a few counts were recorded for this clonotype. This rearrangement joins TRBV4-1 to TRBJ2-1; 7 bases are shared with TRBD2. Trimming at V came to 0 bases and at J to 5 bases, leaving 4 bases not matched to a gene. The CDR3 runs 15 residues. From germline, CDR1 is MGHRA and CDR2 YSYEKL. The CDR3 protein is CASSQDWLADNEQFF. DNA of the CDR3: TGCGCCAGCAGCCAAGACTGGCTAGCGGACAATGAGCAGTTCTTC.

There are a few counts of this clonotype. J is TRBJ2-5 and V is TRBV20-1; D is ambiguous. The ends were cut back, 1 base at V and 0 bases at J, with 12 bases in the middle. The CDR3 consists of 15 residues. From germline, CDR1 is DFQATT and CDR2 SNEGSKA (reference sequence). DNA of the CDR3: TGCAGTGCTAGAGGGCCAGTTCCACACCAAGAGACCCAGTACTTC. Translating it yields CSARGPVPHQETQYF.

The chain recombines TRBV20-1 with TRBJ2-3; TRBD2 matches 9 bases. Unmatched junction bases numbered 9, after V lost 3 bases and J lost 5 bases. This CDR3 is 15 amino acids long. Per germline, CDR1 DFQATT and CDR2 SNEGSKA (reference sequence). Here the CDR3 reads CSARRGLAHKDTQYF. DNA of the CDR3: TGCAGTGCTAGGAGGGGACTAGCACATAAAGATACGCAGTATTTT.

This chain uses TRBV7-9 with TRBJ1-2; 8 nucleotides line up with TRBD1. Germline V lookup: CDR1 SEHNR, CDR2 FQNEAQ (reference sequence). The CDR3 runs to 14 residues. With 6 bases clipped from V and 5 bases from J, the junction kept 8 bases outside the gene matches. Here the CDR3 reads CASSWTGPAYGYTF. In DNA, the CDR3 is TGTGCCAGCAGTTGGACAGGGCCCGCGTATGGCTACACCTTC.

The gene calls are TRBV6-2 or TRBV6-3 and TRBJ2-1; no definite D call. Germline lookup yields CDR1 MNHEY and CDR2 SVGEGT. The CDR3 is 13 amino acids. The germline V and J ends were trimmed by 8 bases and 0 bases, with 8 bases remaining between them. The CDR3 region is CASGRSSYNEQFF. For the CDR3, the DNA is TGTGCCAGCGGCCGGAGCTCCTACAATGAGCAGTTCTTC.